This record concerns one T cell receptor (beta chain) sequence. What it recognizes is unknown. The record originates from a study of cytomegalovirus exposure and HLA in healthy donors. Study-wide background: Genotyping of some 390 donors showed that 70% to 90% belonged to the Caucasian-associated ancestry cluster.

PCR amplification relied on 60 Vbeta primers (plus 13 Jbeta primers). Sequenced by immunoSEQ multiplex PCR; TCRdb stores in-frame clones only, minus some. The sample has around 300,000 clones; roughly 81% are singletons. The germline V and J ends were trimmed by 2 bases and 7 bases, with 11 bases remaining between them. The germline CDR1 and CDR2 sequences are SNHLY and FYNNEI. This CDR3 comprises 13 residues. The study sampled nominally healthy donors, though unrecorded immune exposures were likely. General study points: The availability of immune exposure information extended only to CMV serostatus. High sensitivity and specificity were reportedly achieved when the classifier diagnosed cytomegalovirus status.

The sequencing sample was made of PBMCs. This clonotype was obtained from a middle-aged woman in good health and CMV-seropositive. V gene TRBV2 combines with J gene TRBJ1-2, with D tentatively TRBD1 (5 bases). The CDR3 coding sequence is TGTGCCAGCAGTGAATTGGGGGAGGGTGGCTACACCTTC. This translates into CASSELGEGGYTF.